A selection of T cell receptor beta chains follows, all from one sample in a study of regulatory T cells. Profiled with immunoSEQ multiplex PCR; TCRdb holds only in-frame clones, not every one. The repertoire holds tens of thousands of clones, with 70% to 90% as singletons. The source material was conventional CD4+ T cells sorted from blood. All receptors come from a child aged 5-17 years with CD3G deficiency. Each CDR3 is given with its conserved first and last residue.

v_gene,CDR3aa
TRBV6-1,CASSALQGLATEAFF
TRBV5-1,CASSYGGGGKSETQYF
TRBV27,CASSFKGGRGYEQYF
TRBV7-9,CASSLDGYLMETQYF
TRBV19,CASSLGRENTEAFF
TRBV28,CASSIGGRDTQYF
TRBV6-6,CASRSGKAREQYF
TRBV6-1,CASRARDYADEQYF
TRBV21-1,CASSSRGQANYGYTF
TRBV28,CASSLTWGTDTQYF
TRBV10-2,CASSEMTGRNEQYF
TRBV6-1,CASRRAGETLGYTF
TRBV6-1,CASSPAARNTEAFF
TRBV6-1,CASSEGGTNYEQYF
TRBV4-1,CASSQDLAKNIQYF
TRBV28,CASRPLGRTANYGYTF
TRBV7-2,CASSTHYTGELFF
TRBV7-9,CASSLFTGIETQYF
TRBV7-8,CASSVGEITDTQYF
TRBV6-9,CASRSRDRGTEAFF
TRBV6-1,CASINLAGGFEQYF
TRBV5-1,CASSLTESTEAFF
TRBV28,CASSLASGRYNEQFF
TRBV7-9,CASSPSGVRNEQFF
TRBV28,CASSGITGLAGETQYF
TRBV5-1,CASSLDWSTEAFF
TRBV7-8,CASSSLAGGPTKEQFF
TRBV7-9,CASSLALPGPEQYF
TRBV5-1,CASSKGDSRTYEQYF
TRBV15,CATSRDVQGHRSLGAYYEQYF
TRBV28,CASSGGQLAKNIQYF
TRBV5-1,CASSYYRGGGYTF
TRBV20-1,CSADHADTQYF
TRBV20-1,CSASRGFEQFF
TRBV19,CASGSDRESSGNTIYF
TRBV15,CATSRDAGSGNTIYF
TRBV10-3,CASSYTAAKNIQYF
TRBV10-2,CASSLGGGNIQYF
TRBV18,CASSPVKGADTQYF
TRBV5-1,CASSLGQVWSGANVLTF
TRBV6-1,CASSEAIAGFYEQYF
TRBV6-1,CASSEGTKNYEQYF
TRBV28,CASSGEGELFF
TRBV19,CASSIGGADTQYF
TRBV7-9,CASSSGRSSYEQYF
TRBV28,CASSSADTQYF
TRBV6-1,CASSEARQGTGELFF
TRBV28,CASSLTSPKTEAFF
TRBV5-1,CASSPGTSGRTDTQYF